These 13 T cell receptor beta chains came from one sample sequenced in a study of blood T cell repertoires in COVID-19. The assay was immunoSEQ multiplex PCR, and TCRdb's table has in-frame clones only and misses some. The sample has fewer than 70,000 clones, about four fifths seen once. Sequences were obtained from peripheral blood. The receptors originated from a human donor in a cohort sampled during active COVID-19.

The chain uses TRBV9 and TRBJ1-4; D is possibly TRBD1 (6 bases). CDR3 length: 15 residues. Germline-derived CDR1 and CDR2 are SGDLS and YYNGEE. The germline V and J ends were trimmed by 3 bases and 4 bases, with 13 bases remaining between them. CDR3: CASSADRQFNEKLFF. CDR3 coding DNA: TGTGCCAGCAGCGCGGACAGACAGTTTAATGAAAAACTGTTTTTT.

There are a few counts of this clone. J is TRBJ1-5 and V is TRBV3-1 (or the pseudogene TRBV3-2), with TRBD1 as a possible D gene (5 bases). Trimming shortened V by 1 base and J by 7 bases, and 14 bases separated the two germline ends. This CDR3 spans 15 amino acids. The germline V gene has CDR1 LGHDT and CDR2 YNNKEL (reference sequence). CDR3 region: CASSQGGERGQPQHF. The CDR3 nucleotides are TGTGCCAGCAGCCAAGGGGGGGAAAGGGGACAGCCCCAGCATTTT.

The genes are TRBV28 and TRBJ1-6; 8 bases fit TRBD1. Germline V gives CDR1 MDHEN, CDR2 SYDVKM. CDR3 length: 15 amino acids. After removal of 5 bases from V and 13 bases from J, the junction contained 13 bases not matched to a gene. CDR3 residues: CASSALRDRWSPLHF. CDR3 in DNA: TGTGCCAGCAGTGCCCTCCGGGACAGGTGGTCCCCCCTCCACTTT.

The rearrangement joins TRBV2 to TRBJ1-2, with 7 bases that match TRBD1. Germline CDR1 SNHLY, CDR2 FYNNEI. V was pared by 1 base and J by 6 bases, with 5 bases of the junction left unmatched. The CDR3 covers 14 residues. The CDR3 loop reads CASSEGTGRDGYTF. The DNA for the CDR3 is TGTGCCAGCAGTGAAGGGACAGGTAGAGATGGCTACACCTTC.

This clone was detected once. V usage is TRBV7-2 and J usage is TRBJ2-6; tentatively, D is TRBD2 (5 bases). V was trimmed by 7 bases and J by 5 bases, leaving 9 bases between them. The CDR3 covers 13 residues. Germline assignment: CDR1 SGHTA and CDR2 FQGNSA. CDR3 sequence reads: CASTPGWANVLTF. Here the CDR3 DNA reads TGTGCCAGCACCCCGGGGTGGGCCAACGTCCTGACTTTC.

The chain links TRBV28 to TRBJ2-7; D perhaps matches TRBD1 (6 bases). Germline CDR1 and CDR2: MDHEN and SYDVKM. Trimming left V 3 bases short and J 3 bases short, with 12 bases between. The CDR3 has 14 residues. The DNA of the CDR3 is TGTGCCAGCAGTTTTAGGACAGCCCTCTACGAGCAGTACTTC. Protein sequence: CASSFRTALYEQYF.

This sequence joins TRBV19 and TRBJ1-2; TRBD1 aligns across 7 bases. The CDR3 has 12 residues. Germline values: CDR1 LNHDA, CDR2 SQIVND (reference sequence). The junction had 1 base not matched to a gene; V was cut back by 5 bases and J by 4 bases. CDR3: CASSDRVYGYTF. Written as DNA, the CDR3 is TGTGCCAGTAGTGACAGGGTCTATGGCTACACCTTC. Variable domain in full (rest from reference TRBV19 and TRBJ1-2): DGGITQSPKYLFRKEGQNVTLSCEQNLNHDAMYWYRQDPGQGLRLIYYSQIVNDFQKGDIAEGYSVSREKKESFPLTVTSAQKNPTAFYLCASSDRVYGYTFGSGTRLTVV.

This sequence joins TRBV21-1 and TRBJ1-6. TRBV21-1 is classified as a pseudogene. The CDR3 is made up of 16 amino acids. The chain's CDR3 is CASKEAESSYNSPLHF. CDR3 sequence (DNA): TGTGCCAGCAAAGAAGCCGAAAGCTCCTATAATTCACCCCTCCACTTT.

The chain uses TRBV27 and TRBJ2-7; TRBD2 aligns across 8 bases. The CDR3 is 14 amino acids. Germline assignment: CDR1 MNHEY and CDR2 SMNVEV (reference sequence). J lost 7 bases, V lost 6 bases, and 11 bases had no gene match. Written as DNA, the CDR3 is TGTGCCAGCAGGGGACTAGGAAAAGGCACTGAGCAGTACTTC. This translates into CASRGLGKGTEQYF.

The rearrangement joins TRBV28 to TRBJ2-7; TRBD2 matches 7 bases. The CDR3 contains 14 residues. Germline V gene sequence: CDR1 MDHEN, CDR2 SYDVKM. V lost 2 bases and J lost 4; bases outside the gene matches: 5. CDR3 protein: CASSLRREPYEQYF. The CDR3, as DNA: TGTGCCAGCAGTTTAAGGCGGGAGCCGTACGAGCAGTACTTC.

This clone was seen just once. The CDR3 loop reads CASSSFSGGAYEQYF. The CDR3 DNA reads TGTGCCAGCAGTTCATTTAGCGGGGGGGCCTACGAGCAGTACTTC. The gene calls are TRBV6-5 and TRBJ2-7; 11 positions match TRBD2. J gave up 2 bases and V 4 bases, and 4 bases lay outside the gene matches. The CDR3 has 15 residues. Germline lookup yields CDR1 MNHEY and CDR2 SVGAGI.

The genes are TRBV27 and TRBJ2-7; TRBD1 might be the D (6 bases). Looked up from germline, CDR1 is MNHEY and CDR2 is SMNVEV (reference sequence). The CDR3 extends over 20 amino acids. Trimming took 4 bases from V and 0 from J, leaving 28 bases between them. The CDR3 nucleotides are TGTGCCAGCAGTTCCTGGCTAGGGCAGGGGAGCAGTGGAAGCTCCTACGAGCAGTACTTC. Its protein product is CASSSWLGQGSSGSSYEQYF.

The V call is TRBV7-9, the J call TRBJ1-3, with 7 bases identical to TRBD1. From germline, CDR1 is SEHNR and CDR2 FQNEAQ (reference sequence). This CDR3 has 19 amino acids. V was clipped by 0 bases and J by 0 bases; unmatched bases: 11. CDR3 in DNA: TGTGCCAGCAGCTTAGCTCTCAAATACAGGGGTAACTCTGGAAACACCATATATTTT. This codes for CASSLALKYRGNSGNTIYF. The whole variable domain, filled in from reference TRBV7-9 and TRBJ1-3, reads DTGVSQNPRHKITKRGQNVTFRCDPISEHNRLYWYRQTLGQGPEFLTYFQNEAQLEKSRLLSDRFSAERPKGSFSTLEIQRTEQGDSAMYLCASSLALKYRGNSGNTIYFGEGSWLTVV.